The rows below give T cell receptor beta chains drawn from one sample of a study of blood T cell repertoires in COVID-19. Sequencing was performed with immunoSEQ multiplex PCR; in TCRdb, only in-frame clones are kept and a portion is missing. This sample has almost 300,000 clones, with around nine tenths found just once. The material sequenced was peripheral blood. The receptor source for this set is a woman under 40 with COVID-19, enrolled during active disease. Each CDR3 is given with its conserved first and last residue. D genes are given only for firm matches. Only some rows state a clone size, as once, few, many or a class for expanded clones.

clone_size	j_call	d_call	v_call	cdr3_aa	cdr3_nt
NA	TRBJ2-1	TRBD2	TRBV2	CASSELAGGSHEQFF	TGTGCCAGCAGTGAACTAGCGGGGGGGAGTCATGAGCAGTTCTTC
NA	TRBJ1-5	NA	TRBV18	CASSPQSTGVGNQPQHF	TGTGCCAGCTCACCACAAAGTACGGGGGTGGGCAATCAGCCCCAGCATTTT
NA	TRBJ2-1	TRBD1	TRBV28	CASSLPTGGYNEQFF	TGTGCCAGCAGTTTACCAACAGGGGGCTACAATGAGCAGTTCTTC
NA	TRBJ1-3	NA	TRBV24-1	CATSDGPGNSGNTIYF	TGTGCCACCAGTGATGGTCCGGGGAACTCTGGAAACACCATATATTTT
few	TRBJ1-4	NA	TRBV10-3	CAISESRTRGHATNEKLFF	TGTGCCATCAGTGAGTCGCGCACCAGGGGACATGCAACTAATGAAAAACTGTTTTTT
NA	TRBJ1-5	NA	TRBV12-3/TRBV12-4	CASSFGRGQPQHF	TGTGCCAGCAGTTTTGGCAGGGGTCAGCCCCAGCATTTT
NA	TRBJ1-6	NA	TRBV27	CASSLGAGRALHF	TGTGCCAGCAGTTTAGGGGCAGGGAGGGCCCTCCACTTT
NA	TRBJ1-4	NA	TRBV7-9	CASSFFGGAREKLFF	TGTGCCAGCAGCTTTTTTGGGGGCGCGAGGGAAAAACTGTTTTTT
NA	TRBJ1-5	NA	TRBV19	CASSMAGSSNQPQHF	TGTGCCAGTAGTATGGCCGGGTCAAGCAATCAGCCCCAGCATTTT
NA	TRBJ2-5	TRBD2	TRBV7-2	CASSSFLADKETQYF	TGTGCCAGCAGCTCGTTTCTAGCGGATAAAGAGACCCAGTACTTC
once	TRBJ2-3	NA	TRBV1	CTSSPPVDSGAHTDTQYF	TGCACCAGCAGCCCGCCAGTGGATAGCGGCGCCCACACAGATACGCAGTATTTT
few	TRBJ1-2	NA	TRBV29-1	CSVGEVPYGYTF	TGCAGCGTTGGGGAGGTTCCTTATGGCTACACCTTC
NA	TRBJ2-3	TRBD2	TRBV13	CASSLGGLAGLADTQYF	TGTGCCAGCAGCTTAGGGGGACTAGCGGGGTTGGCAGATACGCAGTATTTT
NA	TRBJ1-5	TRBD1	TRBV6-7	CASSYSDRGADQPQHF	TGTGCCAGCAGTTACTCGGACAGGGGAGCAGATCAGCCCCAGCATTTT
NA	TRBJ1-2	TRBD1	TRBV19	CASRQGGERNGYTF	TGTGCCAGTAGACAGGGGGGGGAAAGAAATGGCTACACCTTC
few	TRBJ1-5	NA	TRBV5-5	CASRGGPSNQPQHF	TGTGCCAGCCGGGGAGGGCCTAGTAATCAGCCCCAGCATTTT
NA	TRBJ1-4	NA	TRBV28	CASSLGGSYEKLFF	TGTGCCAGCAGTTTGGGGGGAAGTTATGAAAAACTGTTTTTT
NA	TRBJ2-7	NA	TRBV6-5	CASSRLQLLYEQYF	TGTGCCAGCAGTCGGTTACAGCTACTCTACGAGCAGTACTTC
NA	TRBJ2-3	NA	TRBV5-1	CASSPGGRTNTDTQYF	TGCGCCAGCAGCCCTGGTGGCCGTACGAACACAGATACGCAGTATTTT
once	TRBJ2-4	TRBD2	TRBV30	CAWSVSGGAKRNIQYF	TGTGCCTGGAGTGTAAGCGGGGGGGCCAAAAGGAACATTCAGTACTTC
NA	TRBJ1-6	NA	TRBV10-3	CAISEQTSPLHF	TGTGCCATCAGTGAACAGACTTCACCCCTCCACTTT
NA	TRBJ2-7	TRBD2	TRBV7-8	CASSVTSGGASEQYF	TGTGCCAGCAGCGTAACTAGCGGGGGGGCGAGTGAGCAGTACTTC
NA	TRBJ1-2	NA	TRBV19	CASSIYPEYGYTF	TGTGCCAGTAGTATATACCCGGAGTATGGCTACACCTTC
NA	TRBJ1-3	NA	TRBV5-1	CASSPGRTSGNTIYF	TGCGCCAGCAGCCCAGGGAGGACGTCTGGAAACACCATATATTTT
few	TRBJ1-5	NA	TRBV5-5	CASSMDSNQPQHF	TGTGCCAGCAGCATGGACAGTAATCAGCCCCAGCATTTT
NA	TRBJ2-7	TRBD1	TRBV5-6	CASRGVGTGSSYEQYF	TGTGCCAGCAGGGGGGTCGGGACAGGGAGTTCCTACGAGCAGTACTTC
NA	TRBJ1-2	NA	TRBV5-4	CASSLRGSVYGYTF	TGTGCCAGCAGCTTAAGGGGGAGTGTCTATGGCTACACCTTC
NA	TRBJ1-2	TRBD1	TRBV18	CASSPDRANGYAF	TGTGCCAGCTCACCAGACAGGGCGAATGGCTACGCCTTC
once	TRBJ1-1	NA	TRBV13	CASTDSRRGNTEAFF	TGTGCCAGCACCGACTCCCGCCGCGGGAACACTGAAGCTTTCTTT
NA	TRBJ1-3	TRBD1	TRBV2	CASSGQGRSGNTIYF	TGTGCCAGCAGCGGACAGGGTCGATCTGGAAACACCATATATTTT
NA	TRBJ2-3	NA	TRBV19	CASSLGDISTDTQYF	TGTGCCAGTAGTCTCGGGGACATTAGCACAGATACGCAGTATTTT
NA	TRBJ1-2	TRBD1	TRBV28	CASSSRQGLDYGYTF	TGTGCCAGCAGTTCTAGACAGGGTCTTGACTATGGCTACACCTTC
once	TRBJ1-2	TRBD1	TRBV4-2	CASSRQSMGQGDGYTF	TGTGCCAGCAGCCGGCAAAGTATGGGGCAGGGGGATGGCTACACCTTC
once	TRBJ2-3	NA	TRBV30	CAWSPRGMADTQYF	TGTGCCTGGAGCCCCAGGGGTATGGCAGATACGCAGTATTTT
NA	TRBJ2-1	NA	TRBV19	CASSIGNEQFF	TGTGCCAGTAGTATCGGTAATGAGCAGTTCTTC
once	TRBJ1-2	NA	TRBV5-1	CASRHRDATNYGYTF	TGCGCCAGCAGGCACAGGGATGCAACTAACTATGGCTACACCTTC
NA	TRBJ1-1	TRBD1	TRBV6-4	CASTGTGVLVTEAFF	TGTGCCAGCACCGGGACAGGGGTCTTGGTCACTGAAGCTTTCTTT